This T cell receptor (beta chain) was captured in a study of T cells in Graves' hyperthyroidism and ophthalmopathy. This clonotype was seen repeatedly, ten times or more. RNA transcripts provided the source from which TCR beta CDR3 regions were amplified. Carried out on the TCR CDR3, a first-round RT-PCR used the HTBI primer set. MiXCR, run by TCRdb on the multiplex PCR reads, gives a single entry per CDR3 protein. Of hundreds of thousands of distinct CDR3 sequences in the sample, around 15% are singletons; the top ten hold roughly a tenth. This clonotype was sampled from a woman aged 18-29 years with Graves' hyperthyroidism. The material sequenced was blood.

CDR3 loop: CASSLQQYRTF. CDR3 in DNA: TGTGCCAGCAGTTTACAGCAGTACAGGACCTTC. V is TRBV12-3 or TRBV12-4 and J is TRBJ1-2, with D perhaps matching TRBD1 (5 bases). This CDR3 is built from 11 residues. The V and J ends lost 2 bases and 14 bases respectively, with 12 bases between them.